Each of the 8 T cell receptor beta chains below was sequenced from the same sample in a study of T-cell memory formation after mild COVID-19. TCRdb reprocessed the 5' RACE reads with MiXCR, giving one entry per CDR3 protein. The data show approximately 250,000 distinct CDR3 sequences, around 15% seen once. The sequencing input was PBMCs or a T cell subset sorted from them (not recorded which). These receptor sequences come from a young man who had mild COVID-19 (a few samples of this study predate the infection). Cell type and time point are not known.

This clonotype has a handful of counts. The chain joins TRBV2 to TRBJ2-1; unclear D gene. In germline, CDR1 is SNHLY, CDR2 FYNNEI. The V end lost 10 bases, the J end lost 8 bases, and 12 bases lay between the germline ends. This CDR3 is 11 amino acids long. DNA for the CDR3: TGTGCCACCTCCTATGCCGATGAGCAGTTCTTC. Translating it yields CATSYADEQFF.

The chain has TRBV18 and TRBJ2-1; 7 bases align to TRBD1. V was clipped by 3 bases and J by 4 bases; unmatched bases: 6. CDR1 and CDR2 (germline): KGHSH, LQKENI. The CDR3 consists of 15 residues. In DNA, the CDR3 is TGTGCCAGCTCACCCCAGTCAGGGGGTTACAATGAGCAGTTCTTC. Its translation is CASSPQSGGYNEQFF.

This clonotype was picked up a small number of times. The chain recombines TRBV5-6 with TRBJ2-5, with D perhaps being TRBD1 or TRBD2 (5 bases each). Trimming took off 2 bases at V and 5 bases at J, with 13 bases between the two ends. The CDR3 is made up of 14 amino acids. Per the germline V gene, CDR1 is SGHDT and CDR2 is YYEEEE. The CDR3 DNA reads TGTGCCAGCAGCTTCGGGGCCATGTGGGAGACCCAGTACTTC. Protein sequence: CASSFGAMWETQYF.

This clonotype has a count of ten or more. The rearrangement links TRBV29-1 to TRBJ2-3; D ambiguous. This CDR3 has 16 residues. The germline V gene encodes CDR1 SQVTM and CDR2 ANQGSEA. V was pared by 1 base and J by 0 bases, with 14 bases between. CDR3 sequence: CSVEGKDEFSTDTQYF. The CDR3 DNA is TGCAGCGTTGAAGGGAAGGATGAGTTTAGCACAGATACGCAGTATTTT.

This clonotype was observed a handful of times. CDR3 nucleotide sequence: TGTGCCAGCAGCTTAGGAACTTGGAATGAGCAGTTCTTC. It translates to CASSLGTWNEQFF. The gene calls are TRBV11-3 and TRBJ2-1; D gene ambiguous. Trimming left V 1 base short and J 7 bases short, with 8 bases between. The CDR3 length is 13 residues. The germline V gene encodes CDR1 SGHNT and CDR2 YENEEA.

This chain joins TRBV6-6 and TRBJ1-6; tentative D call: TRBD1 (5 bases). The CDR3 extends over 15 amino acids. Germline-derived CDR1 and CDR2 are MNHNY and SVGAGI (reference sequence). The V end lost 6 bases, the J end lost 13 bases, and 22 bases lay between the germline ends. Here the CDR3 reads CASSSPTRDVGPLHF. The CDR3 DNA sequence: TGTGCCAGCAGCTCCCCCACCCGGGACGTCGGCCCCCTCCACTTT.

The V gene is TRBV7-2, the J gene TRBJ2-3; 8 nucleotides agree with TRBD2. V lost 7 bases and J lost 3; bases outside the gene matches: 6. The CDR3 runs to 14 residues. CDR1 SGHTA and CDR2 FQGNSA come from the germline V gene. The CDR3 region is CASKPGGPTDTQYF. The CDR3 DNA reads as TGTGCCAGCAAGCCGGGGGGGCCGACAGATACGCAGTATTTT.

This clonotype was recorded many times. The chain carries TRBV11-2 and TRBJ2-3, with 8 bases that match TRBD1. The CDR3 is 16 amino acids. The germline gives CDR1 SGHAT, CDR2 FQNNGV. The V gene end was trimmed by 3 bases and the J gene end by 0 bases; junction bases not matched to a gene: 5. The CDR3 region has the DNA TGTGCCAGCAGCTTTCAGGGGGCTTGGAGCACAGATACGCAGTATTTT. Translation gives CASSFQGAWSTDTQYF. The full variable domain, its missing parts supplied by reference TRBV11-2 and TRBJ2-3, is EAGVAQSPRYKIIEKRQSVAFWCNPISGHATLYWYQQILGQGPKLLIQFQNNGVVDDSQLPKDRFSAERLKGVDSTLKIQPAKLEDSAVYLCASSFQGAWSTDTQYFGPGTRLTVL.